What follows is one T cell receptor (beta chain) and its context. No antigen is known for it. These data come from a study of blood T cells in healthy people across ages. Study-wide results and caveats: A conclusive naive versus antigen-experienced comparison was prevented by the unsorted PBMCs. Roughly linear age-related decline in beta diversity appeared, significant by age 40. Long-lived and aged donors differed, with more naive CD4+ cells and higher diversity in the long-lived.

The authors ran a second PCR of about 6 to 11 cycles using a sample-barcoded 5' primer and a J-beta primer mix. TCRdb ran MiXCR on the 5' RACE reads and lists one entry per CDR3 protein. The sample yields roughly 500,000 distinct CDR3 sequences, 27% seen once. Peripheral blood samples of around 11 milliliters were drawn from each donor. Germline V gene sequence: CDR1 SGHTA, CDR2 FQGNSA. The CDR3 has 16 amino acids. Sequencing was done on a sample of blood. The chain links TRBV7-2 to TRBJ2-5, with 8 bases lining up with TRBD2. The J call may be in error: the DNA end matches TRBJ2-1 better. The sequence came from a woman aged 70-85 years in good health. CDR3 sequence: CASSPHLASGGYEQFF. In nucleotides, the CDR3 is TGTGCCAGCAGCCCGCATCTTGCCTCGGGGGGGTATGAGCAGTTCTTC.